This TCR beta chain was recovered during a study of immune characteristics of hereditary and idiopathic chronic pancreatitis. Study outcomes and limitations: Hereditary versus idiopathic pancreatitis showed different Vbeta-Jbeta usage, including TRBV10, TRBV19, TRBV23, TRBV5. Both chronic pancreatitis groups had higher TCRbeta diversity and lower clonality than controls.

The CDR3 sequence is 13 residues long. The pancreas tissue came from patients undergoing total pancreatectomy with islet autotransplantation. No included patient had a known diabetes history. Genomic DNA was extracted directly from bulk pancreas tissue without T cell sorting. Concerning this clone itself: What it recognizes is unknown.

Clones were read by immunoSEQ multiplex PCR, and TCRdb kept only the in-frame ones, dropping some. The sample lists 11,000 to 15,000 clones, roughly 80% seen once, with around 14% in the top ten. What was sequenced was pancreas tissue with hereditary chronic pancreatitis. The sequence came from a human donor with chronic pancreatitis. The J gene is TRBJ1-2, the V gene TRBV12-2; the table names TRBD1, a call not compared with the DNA. TRBV12-2 is a documented pseudogene. The CDR3 here is CASRLDRGNGYTF. The CDR3 nucleotides are TGTGCAAGTCGCTTAGACAGGGGAAATGGCTACACCTTC.